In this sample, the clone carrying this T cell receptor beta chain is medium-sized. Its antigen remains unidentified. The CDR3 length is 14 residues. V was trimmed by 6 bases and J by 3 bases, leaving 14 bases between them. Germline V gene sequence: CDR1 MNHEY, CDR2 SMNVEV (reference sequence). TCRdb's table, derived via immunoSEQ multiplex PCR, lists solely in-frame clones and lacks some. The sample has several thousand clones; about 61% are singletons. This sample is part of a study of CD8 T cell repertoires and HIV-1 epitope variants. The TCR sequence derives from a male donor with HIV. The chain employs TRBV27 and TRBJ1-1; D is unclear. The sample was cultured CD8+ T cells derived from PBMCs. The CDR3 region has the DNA TGTGCCAGCAGCCCCTCCGACACTTACACTGAAGCTTTCTTT. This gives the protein CASSPSDTYTEAFF.